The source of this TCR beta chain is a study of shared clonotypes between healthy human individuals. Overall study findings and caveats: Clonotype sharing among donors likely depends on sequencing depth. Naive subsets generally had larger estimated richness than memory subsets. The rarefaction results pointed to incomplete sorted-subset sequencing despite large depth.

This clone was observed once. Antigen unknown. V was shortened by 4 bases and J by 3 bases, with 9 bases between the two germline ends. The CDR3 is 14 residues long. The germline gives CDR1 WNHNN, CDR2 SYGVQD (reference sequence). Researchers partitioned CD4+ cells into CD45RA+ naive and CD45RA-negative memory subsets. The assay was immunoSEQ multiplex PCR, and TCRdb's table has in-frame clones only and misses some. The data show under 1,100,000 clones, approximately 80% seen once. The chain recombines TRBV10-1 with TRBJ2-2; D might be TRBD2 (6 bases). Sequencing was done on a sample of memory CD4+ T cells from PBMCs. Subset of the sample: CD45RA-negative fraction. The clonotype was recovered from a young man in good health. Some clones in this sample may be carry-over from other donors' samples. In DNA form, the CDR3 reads TGCGCCAGCAGTGCAAGCGGGTACACCGGGGAGCTGTTTTTT. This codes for CASSASGYTGELFF.